The clone carrying this TCR beta chain has more than one count but fewer than ten. The target antigen is unknown. This entry is derived from a study of T cell repertoires in cytomegalovirus infection. Study information: CMV epitopes used comprised recently identified HLA-C-restricted ones and well-studied HLA-B-restricted ones. Public TCR beta signatures provided an indication of both CMV infection and a matching HLA type.

TCRdb reprocessed the reads via MiXCR and lists one record per CDR3 protein. Of roughly 500,000 distinct CDR3 sequences in the sample, about 42% were seen once. General study results and limits: HLA-C-restricted TCR beta clonotypes specific for CMV led the ex vivo response. Accumulated public TCR beta family frequency recognized individuals carrying CMV together with the relevant HLA.

The receptor was isolated from a human donor in good health (CMV status not recorded). Some clones in this sample may be carry-over from other donors' samples. The specimen was cultured PBMCs, collected from culture after CMV antigen stimulation.

CDR3 DNA sequence: TGTGCCAGCAGCACCGGACTAGTGAATAAGCAGTACTTC. Its protein is CASSTGLVNKQYF. V is TRBV7-2 and J is TRBJ2-7; 7 bases are shared with TRBD2. Germline values: CDR1 SGHTA, CDR2 FQGNSA. The length of the CDR3 is 13 residues. J was trimmed by 8 bases and V by 5 bases; bases with no gene match: 9.